The 8 T cell receptor beta chains in this list originate from one sample, sequenced in a study of shared clonotypes between healthy human individuals. Method: immunoSEQ multiplex PCR; TCRdb's copy keeps in-frame clones and lacks some. The sample holds more than 850,000 clones, around 78% seen once. What was sequenced was memory CD4+ T cells from PBMCs. Subset denoted: CD45RA-negative fraction. The receptors were sampled from a man aged 18 to 29 in good health. Some clones in this sample may be carry-over from other donors' samples.

J is TRBJ2-3 and V is TRBV9; no reliable D call. Trimming took 4 bases from V and 7 from J, leaving 10 bases between them. There are 12 residues in the CDR3. CDR1 is SGDLS, CDR2 YYNGEE, per germline. The CDR3 loop is CASSQLGNTQYF. The CDR3 nucleotides are TGTGCCAGCAGCCAATTGGGAAATACGCAGTATTTT.

This chain joins TRBV10-3 and TRBJ2-1; the D gene could be TRBD1 or TRBD2 (5 bases each). The length of the CDR3 is 16 residues. Between the trimmed V and J ends, which lost 5 bases and 6 bases, there was a span of 20 bases. Germline V gene lookup returns CDR1 ENHRY and CDR2 SYGVKD. CDR3 residues: CAISTGRAPGSNEQFF. Written as DNA, the CDR3 is TGTGCCATCAGTACGGGGCGGGCCCCAGGAAGCAATGAGCAGTTCTTC.

The chain links TRBV11-2 to TRBJ2-7; D unresolved. Germline-derived CDR1 and CDR2 are SGHAT and FQNNGV. This CDR3 is built from 15 residues. V lost 3 bases, J lost 3 bases, and 15 bases lay in between. This chain's CDR3 is CASSLVTSAIYEQYF. CDR3 DNA: TGTGCCAGCAGCTTGGTCACGAGTGCTATCTACGAGCAGTACTTC.

The table lists this clone with a count of one. This CDR3 reads CASSFWDRSGYTF. CDR3 in DNA: TGTGCCAGCAGCTTCTGGGACAGAAGTGGCTACACCTTC. V usage is TRBV5-4 and J usage is TRBJ1-2; 7 bases align to TRBD1. The CDR3 length is 13 residues. Germline V gene sequence: CDR1 SGHNT, CDR2 YYREEE (reference sequence). Trimming took 2 bases from V and 7 from J; bases not matched to a gene: 5.

This clone has a single count. A much larger clone lies one base from this, so it may be a read error. V usage is TRBV7-2 and J usage is TRBJ2-7, with D perhaps TRBD1 (6 bases). Trimming removed 6 bases at V and 6 bases at J, with 18 bases between. Germline V gene sequence: CDR1 SGHTA, CDR2 FQGNSA. CDR3 length: 14 residues. DNA of the CDR3: TGTGCCAGCAGATCCGGGGAACAGGGTAGCGAGCAGTACTTC. This sequence encodes CASRSGEQGSEQYF.

For this clone: The junction does not match germline at one end; this may be a read error. V gene TRBV7-6 combines with J gene TRBJ2-1; TRBD2 matches 9 bases. Germline values: CDR1 SGHVS, CDR2 FNYEAQ. This CDR3 has 17 residues. The CDR3 is CASSSGGGGLAYSEQFF. CDR3 DNA: TGTGCCAGCAGCTCGGGGGGAGGAGGACTAGCGTACAGTGAGCAGTTCTTC.

This chain joins TRBV9 and TRBJ2-3; 13 bases agree with TRBD2. CDR3 length: 16 amino acids. The J segment lost 6 bases and the V segment lost 6 bases, leaving 10 bases of the junction unmatched. Germline values: CDR1 SGDLS, CDR2 YYNGEE. CDR3 loop: CASTRPGLAGLDTQYF. In nucleotides, the CDR3 is TGTGCCAGCACCCGACCGGGACTAGCGGGGCTCGATACGCAGTATTTT.

This chain uses TRBV4-1 with TRBJ2-5, with a possible D match to TRBD2 (6 bases). This CDR3 has 19 residues. Trimming took off 2 bases at V and 5 bases at J, with 27 bases between the two ends. Germline CDR1 and CDR2: MGHRA and YSYEKL. The CDR3: CASSQYTAAGETNRETQYF. CDR3 DNA sequence: TGCGCCAGCAGCCAATACACTGCAGCGGGCGAGACGAACCGTGAGACCCAGTACTTC.